This TCR beta chain is from a study of PD-1 blockade in classical Hodgkin lymphoma. Study in general: Every 2 weeks, patients got 3 mg/kg intravenous nivolumab.

Using immunoSEQ multiplex PCR, the repertoire was profiled, and TCRdb retains in-frame clones only, with some absent. The profile covers tens of thousands of clones, with approximately 89% appearing a single time and about 10% taken by the ten largest. Each patient relapsed following autologous stem cell transplantation, and prior brentuximab vedotin exposure differed. This CDR3 spans 14 amino acids. Trimming took 1 base from V and 8 from J, leaving 11 bases between them. Germline V gene lookup returns CDR1 SGHDN and CDR2 FVKESK. Sequencing used peripheral blood mononuclear cells (PBMCs), obtained before the second cycle of nivolumab. This clonotype was sampled from a human donor with classical Hodgkin lymphoma. The chain recombines TRBV14 with TRBJ1-4, with D unresolved. The CDR3 bases are TGTGCCAGCAGCCAAGCGGGGTTAGGGGAAAAACTGTTTTTT. Translation gives CASSQAGLGEKLFF.